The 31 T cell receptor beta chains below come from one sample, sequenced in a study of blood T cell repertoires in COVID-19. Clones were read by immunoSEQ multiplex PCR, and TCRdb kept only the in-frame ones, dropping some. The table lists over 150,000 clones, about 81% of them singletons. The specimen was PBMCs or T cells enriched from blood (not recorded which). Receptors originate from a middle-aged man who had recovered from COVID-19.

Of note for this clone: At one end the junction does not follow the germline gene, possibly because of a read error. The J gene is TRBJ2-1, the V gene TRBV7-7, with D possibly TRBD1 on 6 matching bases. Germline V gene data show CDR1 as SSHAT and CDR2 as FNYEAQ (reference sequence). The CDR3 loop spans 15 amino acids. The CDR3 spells CASSSGRGASNEQFF. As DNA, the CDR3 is TGTGCTAGCAGCTCGGGCAGGGGCGCATCGAATGAGCAGTTCTTC.

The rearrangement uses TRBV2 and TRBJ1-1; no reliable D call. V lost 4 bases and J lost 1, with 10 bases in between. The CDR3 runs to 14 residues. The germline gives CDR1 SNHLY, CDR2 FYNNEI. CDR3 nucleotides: TGTGCCAGCAGTGTCCAAGCCCAGAACACTGAAGCTTTCTTT. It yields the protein CASSVQAQNTEAFF.

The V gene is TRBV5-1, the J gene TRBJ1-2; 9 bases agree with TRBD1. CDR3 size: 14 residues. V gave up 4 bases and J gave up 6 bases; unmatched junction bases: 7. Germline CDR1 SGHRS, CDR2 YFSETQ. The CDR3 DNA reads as TGCGCCAGCAGCCGGGGACAGGGACCGGATGGCTACACCTTC. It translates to CASSRGQGPDGYTF.

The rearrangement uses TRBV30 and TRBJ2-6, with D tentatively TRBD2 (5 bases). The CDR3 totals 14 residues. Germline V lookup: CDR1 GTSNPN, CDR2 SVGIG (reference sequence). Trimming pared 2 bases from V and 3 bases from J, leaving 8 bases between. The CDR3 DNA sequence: TGTGCCTGGAGTCTGGGGAGTGGGGCCAACGTCCTGACTTTC. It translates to CAWSLGSGANVLTF.

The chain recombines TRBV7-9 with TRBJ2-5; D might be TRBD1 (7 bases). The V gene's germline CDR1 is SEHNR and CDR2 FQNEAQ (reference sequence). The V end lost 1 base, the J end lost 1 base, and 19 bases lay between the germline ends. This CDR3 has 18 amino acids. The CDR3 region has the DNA TGTGCCAGCAGCTTAGGAAGGAGACAGGGAGGCCTCCAAGAGACCCAGTACTTC. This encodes CASSLGRRQGGLQETQYF.

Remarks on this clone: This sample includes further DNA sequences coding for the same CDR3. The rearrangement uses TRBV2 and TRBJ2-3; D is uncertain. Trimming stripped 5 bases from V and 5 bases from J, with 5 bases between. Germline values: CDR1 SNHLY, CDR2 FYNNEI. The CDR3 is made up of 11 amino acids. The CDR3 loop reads CASSPLDTQYF. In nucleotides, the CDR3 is TGTGCCAGCAGTCCCCTAGATACGCAGTATTTT.

CDR3 coding DNA: TGTGCCAGCAGCCAAGAACTGGGGCACGGCGAGCAGTACTTC. Translated, it gives CASSQELGHGEQYF. The genes are TRBV14 and TRBJ2-7, with D perhaps TRBD1 (5 bases). Germline V gene sequence: CDR1 SGHDN, CDR2 FVKESK. The CDR3 loop spans 14 amino acids. V was trimmed by 0 bases and J by 6 bases, leaving 12 bases between them. The variable domain in full, with the rest retrieved from reference TRBV14 and TRBJ2-7, is EAGVTQFPSHSVIEKGQTVTLRCDPISGHDNLYWYRRVMGKEIKFLLHFVKESKQDESGMPNNRFLAERTGGTYSTLKVQPAELEDSGVYFCASSQELGHGEQYFGPGTRLTVT.

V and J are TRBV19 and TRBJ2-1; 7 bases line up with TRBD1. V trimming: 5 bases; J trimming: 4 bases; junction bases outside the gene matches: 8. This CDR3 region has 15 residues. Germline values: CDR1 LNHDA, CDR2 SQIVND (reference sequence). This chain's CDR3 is CASSPEGTEYNEQFF. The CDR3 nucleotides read TGTGCCAGTAGTCCTGAGGGGACAGAGTACAATGAGCAGTTCTTC.

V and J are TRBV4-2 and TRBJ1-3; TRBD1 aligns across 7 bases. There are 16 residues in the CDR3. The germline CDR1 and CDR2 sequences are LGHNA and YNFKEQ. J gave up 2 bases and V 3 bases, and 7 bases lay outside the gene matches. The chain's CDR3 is CASSHRDRDPGNTIYF. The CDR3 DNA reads TGTGCCAGCAGCCACCGTGACAGGGATCCTGGAAACACCATATATTTT.

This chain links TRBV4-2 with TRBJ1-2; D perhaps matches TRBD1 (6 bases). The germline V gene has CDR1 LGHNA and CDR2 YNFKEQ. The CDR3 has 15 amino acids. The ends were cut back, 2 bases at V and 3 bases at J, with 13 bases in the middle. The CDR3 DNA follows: TGTGCCAGCAGCCAACAATCACAGGGTGACTATGGCTACACCTTC. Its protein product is CASSQQSQGDYGYTF.

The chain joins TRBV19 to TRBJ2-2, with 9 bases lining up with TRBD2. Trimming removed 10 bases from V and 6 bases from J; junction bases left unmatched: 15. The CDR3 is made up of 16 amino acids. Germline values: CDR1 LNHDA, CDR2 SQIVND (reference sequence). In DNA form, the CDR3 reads TGTGCCACCTCCCCTAGCGCGGGGGGGCTCCCCGGGGAGCTGTTTTTT. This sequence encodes CATSPSAGGLPGELFF.

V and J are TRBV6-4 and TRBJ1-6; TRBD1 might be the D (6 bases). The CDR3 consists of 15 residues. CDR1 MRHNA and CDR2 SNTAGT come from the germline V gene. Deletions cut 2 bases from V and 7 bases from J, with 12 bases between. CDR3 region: CASSDRAGANSPLHF. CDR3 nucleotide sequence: TGTGCCAGCAGTGACCGGGCAGGGGCAAATTCACCCCTCCACTTT.

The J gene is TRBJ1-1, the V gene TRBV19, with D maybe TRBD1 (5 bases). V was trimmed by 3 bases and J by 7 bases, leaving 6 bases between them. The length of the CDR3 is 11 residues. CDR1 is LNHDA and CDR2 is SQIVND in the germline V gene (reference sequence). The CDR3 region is CASSMGLEAFF. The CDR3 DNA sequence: TGTGCCAGTAGTATGGGACTTGAAGCTTTCTTT.

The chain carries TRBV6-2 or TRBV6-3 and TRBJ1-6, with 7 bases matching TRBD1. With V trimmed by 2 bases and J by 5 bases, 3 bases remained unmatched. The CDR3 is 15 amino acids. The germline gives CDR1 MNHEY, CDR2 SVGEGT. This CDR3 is CASSYGQANNSPLHF. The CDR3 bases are TGTGCCAGCAGTTACGGACAGGCAAATAATTCACCCCTCCACTTT.

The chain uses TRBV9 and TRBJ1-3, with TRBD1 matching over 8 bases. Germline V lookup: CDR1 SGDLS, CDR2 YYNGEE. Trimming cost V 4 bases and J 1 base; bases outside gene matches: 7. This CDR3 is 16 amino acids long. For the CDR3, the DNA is TGTGCCAGCAGCTTCCGGACAGGGACTTCTGGAAACACCATATATTTT. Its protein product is CASSFRTGTSGNTIYF.

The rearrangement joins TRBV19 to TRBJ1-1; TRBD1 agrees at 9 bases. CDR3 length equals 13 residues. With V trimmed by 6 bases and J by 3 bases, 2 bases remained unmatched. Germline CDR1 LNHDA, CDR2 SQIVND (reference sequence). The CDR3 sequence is CASRDRGHTEAFF. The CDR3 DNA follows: TGTGCCAGTAGGGACAGGGGACACACTGAAGCTTTCTTT.

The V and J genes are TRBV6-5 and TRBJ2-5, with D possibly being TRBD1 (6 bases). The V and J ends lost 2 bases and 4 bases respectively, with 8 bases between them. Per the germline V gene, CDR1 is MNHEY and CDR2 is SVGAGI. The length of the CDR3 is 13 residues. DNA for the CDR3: TGTGCCAGCAGTTACCTCAGGGGAGAGACCCAGTACTTC. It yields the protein CASSYLRGETQYF.

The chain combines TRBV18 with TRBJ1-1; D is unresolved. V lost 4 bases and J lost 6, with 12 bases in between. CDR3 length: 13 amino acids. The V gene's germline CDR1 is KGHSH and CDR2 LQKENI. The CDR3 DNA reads TGTGCCAGCTCACGGACTGCAGGCGCTGAAGCTTTCTTT. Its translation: CASSRTAGAEAFF.

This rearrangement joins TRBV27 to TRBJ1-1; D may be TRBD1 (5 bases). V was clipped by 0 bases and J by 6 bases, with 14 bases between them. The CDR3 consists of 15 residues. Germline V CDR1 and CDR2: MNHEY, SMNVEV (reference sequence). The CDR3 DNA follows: TGTGCCAGCAGTTTATCGGGCAGGGAGGGCGCTGAAGCTTTCTTT. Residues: CASSLSGREGAEAFF.

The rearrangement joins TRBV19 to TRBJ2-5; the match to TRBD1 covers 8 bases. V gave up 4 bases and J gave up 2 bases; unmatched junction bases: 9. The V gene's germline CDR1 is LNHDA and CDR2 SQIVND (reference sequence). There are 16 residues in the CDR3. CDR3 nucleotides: TGTGCCAGTAGTAAGTGGGTGGGGGACAGGCAAGAGACCCAGTACTTC. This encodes CASSKWVGDRQETQYF.

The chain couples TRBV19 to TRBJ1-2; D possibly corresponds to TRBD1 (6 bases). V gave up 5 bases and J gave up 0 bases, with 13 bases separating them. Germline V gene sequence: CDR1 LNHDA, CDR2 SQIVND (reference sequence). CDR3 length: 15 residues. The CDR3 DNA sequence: TGTGCCAGTAGTTTACCGGGACAAGCTAACTATGGCTACACCTTC. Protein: CASSLPGQANYGYTF.

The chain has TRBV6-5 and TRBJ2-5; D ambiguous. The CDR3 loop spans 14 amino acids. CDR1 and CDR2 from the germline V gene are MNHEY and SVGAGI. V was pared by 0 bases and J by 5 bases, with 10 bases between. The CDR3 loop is CASSYSTVGETQYF. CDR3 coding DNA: TGTGCCAGCAGTTACTCAACGGTCGGGGAGACCCAGTACTTC.

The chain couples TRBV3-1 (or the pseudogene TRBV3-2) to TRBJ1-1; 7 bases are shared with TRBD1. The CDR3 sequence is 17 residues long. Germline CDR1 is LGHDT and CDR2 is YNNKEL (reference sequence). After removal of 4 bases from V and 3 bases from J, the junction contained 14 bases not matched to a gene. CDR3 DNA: TGTGCCAGCAGCCCCGAAGGGCAGGGGGTGGGTTACACTGAAGCTTTCTTT. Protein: CASSPEGQGVGYTEAFF.

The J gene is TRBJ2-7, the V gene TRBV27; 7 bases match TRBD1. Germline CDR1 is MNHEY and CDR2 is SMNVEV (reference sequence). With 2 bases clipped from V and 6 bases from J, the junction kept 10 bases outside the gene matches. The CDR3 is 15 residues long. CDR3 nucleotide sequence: TGTGCCAGCAGTTTAAAGGGGACAGTAATAGGCGAGCAGTACTTC. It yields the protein CASSLKGTVIGEQYF.

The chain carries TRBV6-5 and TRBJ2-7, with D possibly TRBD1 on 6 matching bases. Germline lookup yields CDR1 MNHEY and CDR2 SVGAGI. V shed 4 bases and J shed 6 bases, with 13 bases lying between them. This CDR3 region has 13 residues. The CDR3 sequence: CASSLNRVSEQYF. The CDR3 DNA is TGTGCCAGCAGTTTAAACAGGGTTTCCGAGCAGTACTTC.

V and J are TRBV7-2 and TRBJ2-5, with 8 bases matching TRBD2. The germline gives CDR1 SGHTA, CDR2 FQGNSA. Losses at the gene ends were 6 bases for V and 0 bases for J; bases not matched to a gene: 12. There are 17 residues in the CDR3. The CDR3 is CASRSRASGRYQETQYF. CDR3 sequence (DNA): TGTGCCAGCAGATCGAGGGCTAGCGGGCGGTACCAAGAGACCCAGTACTTC.

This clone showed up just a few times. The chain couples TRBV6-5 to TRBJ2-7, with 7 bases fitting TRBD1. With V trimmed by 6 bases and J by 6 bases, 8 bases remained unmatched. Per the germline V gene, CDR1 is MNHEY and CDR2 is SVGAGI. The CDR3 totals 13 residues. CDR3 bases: TGTGCCAGCAGATCCCAGGGGGTGAGCGAGCAGTACTTC. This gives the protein CASRSQGVSEQYF.

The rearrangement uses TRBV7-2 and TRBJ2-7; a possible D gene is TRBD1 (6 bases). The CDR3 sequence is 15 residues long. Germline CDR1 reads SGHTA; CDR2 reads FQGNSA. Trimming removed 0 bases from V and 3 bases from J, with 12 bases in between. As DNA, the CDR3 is TGTGCCAGCAGCTTAGCGTCCGGACAGAACTACGAGCAGTACTTC. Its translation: CASSLASGQNYEQYF.

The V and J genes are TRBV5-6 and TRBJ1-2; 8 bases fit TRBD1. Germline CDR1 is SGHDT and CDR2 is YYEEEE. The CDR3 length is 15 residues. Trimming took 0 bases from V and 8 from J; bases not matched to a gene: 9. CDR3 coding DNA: TGTGCCAGCAGCTTGGCCGGGCAACAGGGGGACGGCTACACCTTC. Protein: CASSLAGQQGDGYTF.

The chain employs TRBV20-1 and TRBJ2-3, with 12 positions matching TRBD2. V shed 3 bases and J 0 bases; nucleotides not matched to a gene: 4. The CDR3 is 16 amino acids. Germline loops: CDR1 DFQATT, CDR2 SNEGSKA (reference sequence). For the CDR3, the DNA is TGCAGTGCTAGTAGACTAGCGGGGGATAGCACAGATACGCAGTATTTT. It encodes CSASRLAGDSTDTQYF.

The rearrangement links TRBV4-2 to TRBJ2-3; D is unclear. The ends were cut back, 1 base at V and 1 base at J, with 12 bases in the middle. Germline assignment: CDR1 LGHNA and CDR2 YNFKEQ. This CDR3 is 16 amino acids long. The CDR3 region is CASSQVLEVGTDTQYF. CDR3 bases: TGTGCCAGCAGCCAAGTTTTAGAGGTGGGCACAGATACGCAGTATTTT.